This TCR beta chain was profiled in a study of blood T cell repertoires in COVID-19. In the study overall: Samples came from the United States, Italy and Spain, spanning acute and convalescent COVID-19. T cells, B-cell-depleted T cells, or PBMCs supplied cDNA or gDNA.

V was clipped by 2 bases and J by 2 bases; unmatched bases: 2. CDR3 length equals 15 residues. Germline lookup yields CDR1 ENHRY and CDR2 SYGVKD. In the original analysis: Amplification of reference gene primers was used by the study to estimate nucleated cell counts. Only in-frame clones appear in the TCRdb table, and some are missing; sequencing was by immunoSEQ multiplex PCR. D and trimming were read from the DNA, whereas the V and J calls and clone size are those reported in that table. This sample has under 150,000 clones, with more than 80% found just once. The clonotype originates from a human donor in a cohort sampled during active COVID-19. Input material: peripheral blood. The gene calls are TRBV10-3 and TRBJ2-7; TRBD1 matches 11 bases. CDR3 loop: CAISEGQGAPYEQYF. The CDR3 coding sequence is TGTGCCATCAGTGAGGGACAGGGGGCACCCTACGAGCAGTACTTC.